This note documents a single T cell receptor (beta chain) sequence. What it binds is unknown. The junction had 6 bases not matched to a gene; V was cut back by 4 bases and J by 3 bases. Germline V gives CDR1 SGHNT, CDR2 YYREEE (reference sequence). The CDR3 is 14 residues long. This entry belongs to a study of T cells in Graves' hyperthyroidism and ophthalmopathy. Findings and limits, study-wide: Researchers report that a 13 V-J model separated ophthalmopathy from stable hyperthyroidism. Before onset, ophthalmopathy was predicted by the model a median around 6.5 months earlier.

Those patients with uncontrolled infection, other autoimmune disease, pregnancy or lactation were excluded. Out of approximately 9.9 ml of fresh peripheral blood came the PBMCs. TCR beta CDR3 regions were amplified from RNA. TCR CDR3 underwent first-round RT-PCR with the HTBI primer set. TCRdb re-derived calls from the multiplex PCR reads in MiXCR, one entry per CDR3 protein. The sample shows 450,000 to 500,000 distinct CDR3 sequences, about 22% of them seen only once. The TCR sequence derives from a woman in her 70s with Graves' ophthalmopathy. The sample consisted of blood. The chain links TRBV5-4 to TRBJ1-2; 7 nucleotides match TRBD1. CDR3 sequence reads: CASSNRGLDYGYTF. The CDR3 bases are TGTGCCAGCAGCAACAGGGGTTTGGACTATGGCTACACCTTC.